This is a list of T cell receptor beta chains from one sample in a study of cytomegalovirus exposure and HLA in healthy donors. The data were produced by immunoSEQ multiplex PCR, yet TCRdb's version contains in-frame clones alone and is incomplete. This table holds some 51,000 clones, over 55% found once. The sample was PBMCs. These receptors all stem from a man aged 35-49 years in good health and CMV-seropositive. Both conserved end residues are part of each CDR3. A D gene is named only where the DNA matches it firmly. A row's size may be missing; if present it is once, few, many or a size class.

size	J	V	D	DNA	CDR3
-	TRBJ2-7	TRBV5-1	-	TGCGCCAGCAGCTTGAAAGGGAGCTCCTACGAGCAGTACTTC	CASSLKGSSYEQYF
-	TRBJ1-2	TRBV30	TRBD1	TGTGCCTGGAGTGGGGGGACAGGATTTAACTATGGCTACACCTTC	CAWSGGTGFNYGYTF
-	TRBJ2-1	TRBV7-3	-	TGTGCCAGCAGCTTAGGGGCCCTCTACAATGAGCAGTTCTTC	CASSLGALYNEQFF
once	TRBJ1-1	TRBV28	-	TGTGCCACCTCTCGAGAGGGCGGATACACTGAAGCTTTCTTT	CATSREGGYTEAFF
-	TRBJ2-3	TRBV5-4	-	TGTGCCAGCAGCTTTCCCACAGGGGGGGCAGATACGCAGTATTTT	CASSFPTGGADTQYF
once	TRBJ1-1	TRBV7-9	TRBD1	TGTGCCAGCAGCTTGGGGACAGGGGGGAACACTGAAGCTTTCTTT	CASSLGTGGNTEAFF
-	TRBJ1-2	TRBV10-3	-	TGTGCCATCAGTGTGGTACAGCTCAAGGATGGCTACACCTTC	CAISVVQLKDGYTF
-	TRBJ1-6	TRBV5-5	-	TGTGCCAGCAGCTTGGCAGGGGATAATTCACCCCTCCACTTT	CASSLAGDNSPLHF
-	TRBJ2-7	TRBV18	TRBD1	TGTGCCAGCTCACGCCCGGGACAGGCCGCCTACGAGCAGTACTTC	CASSRPGQAAYEQYF
-	TRBJ1-5	TRBV2	-	TGTGCCAGCGGCGGCGTCGGGAATCAGCCCCAGCATTTT	CASGGVGNQPQHF
-	TRBJ2-3	TRBV2	TRBD2	TGTGCCAGCAGTGAAAGCCCCAGCGGGGGTATGGGTACGCAGTATTTT	CASSESPSGGMGTQYF
-	TRBJ1-2	TRBV30	-	TGTGCCCCGGGATTGAGAAACTATGGCTACACCTTC	CAPGLRNYGYTF
-	TRBJ2-1	TRBV6-4	-	TGTGCCAGCGCCCATCGGGCGGGGTCGGCCTACAATGAGCAGTTCTTC	CASAHRAGSAYNEQFF
-	TRBJ1-2	TRBV7-8	TRBD1	TGTGCCAGCAGCTTATTATCAATCGTGGGGATGACAGGGGACAGTGGCTACACCTTC	CASSLLSIVGMTGDSGYTF
-	TRBJ1-1	TRBV5-1	TRBD1	TGCGCCAGCAGCTTCGGACAGGGGGTGAACACTGAAGCTTTCTTT	CASSFGQGVNTEAFF
-	TRBJ1-1	TRBV5-6	TRBD1	TGTGCCAGCAGCTATAACAGGGGGCGGGACACTGAAGCTTTCTTT	CASSYNRGRDTEAFF
-	TRBJ1-1	TRBV9	-	TGTGCCAGCAGCGTAGTGAGGAGCACTGAAGCTTTCTTT	CASSVVRSTEAFF
-	TRBJ1-2	TRBV11-2	-	TGTGCCAGCAGCTTAGCCCCCGCCCCGAGCGGCTATGGCTACACCTTC	CASSLAPAPSGYGYTF
-	TRBJ2-3	TRBV7-2	-	TGTGCCAGCAGCTTAGTAACGGGATTTAGTCCAGATACGCAGTATTTT	CASSLVTGFSPDTQYF
-	TRBJ1-1	TRBV6-4	-	TGTGCCAGCAGTGCGGACAGAAACACTGAAGCTTTCTTT	CASSADRNTEAFF
-	TRBJ2-7	TRBV7-6	TRBD1	TGTGCCAGCAGCTTCCAGGGGGCAAGCTACGAGCAGTACTTC	CASSFQGASYEQYF
-	TRBJ2-5	TRBV2	-	TGTGCCAGCAGTGAATCAGGGATCCAAGAGACCCAGTACTTC	CASSESGIQETQYF
-	TRBJ1-3	TRBV6-6	TRBD1	TGTGCCAGCAGTTCAGGGGGTGTCTCTGGAAACACCATATATTTT	CASSSGGVSGNTIYF
few	TRBJ1-1	TRBV6-5	-	TGTGCCAGCAAGGGGCAGACTGAAGCTTTCTTT	CASKGQTEAFF
once	TRBJ2-6	TRBV7-3	-	TGTGCCAGCAGCATTTTAGGGAGCTCTGGGGCCAACGTCCTGACTTTC	CASSILGSSGANVLTF
-	TRBJ1-2	TRBV27	-	TGTGCCAGCAGTTTAATTTCGGCGGGCCGGAGCTATGGCTACACCTTC	CASSLISAGRSYGYTF
-	TRBJ1-2	TRBV19	TRBD1	TGTGCCAGTCAGGACAGGATCTATGGCTACACCTTC	CASQDRIYGYTF
-	TRBJ1-2	TRBV19	-	TGTGCCAGTAGTACTAGAGAGACAGTTTATTACACCTTC	CASSTRETVYYTF
few	TRBJ1-2	TRBV18	TRBD1	TGTGCCAGCTCCGTCAGGGGGCTTATCTATGGCTACACCTTC	CASSVRGLIYGYTF
-	TRBJ1-5	TRBV6-5	-	TGTGCCAGCAGTTACTCGTGGCAGGGGAATCAGCCCCAGCATTTT	CASSYSWQGNQPQHF
-	TRBJ1-3	TRBV9	-	TGTGCCAGCAGCGTAGAGAGGGTTTTCTCTGGAAACACCATATATTTT	CASSVERVFSGNTIYF
-	TRBJ2-5	TRBV6-5	-	TGTGCCAGCAGTCCCGGCAGGGGTGAGACCCAGTACTTC	CASSPGRGETQYF
-	TRBJ2-7	TRBV5-1	-	TGCGCCAGCAGCTTTGAAATCTCCACTCACGATTACGAGCAGTACTTC	CASSFEISTHDYEQYF
-	TRBJ2-7	TRBV10-1	-	TGCGCCAGCCAGTTCGAAAGGGGGTACGAGCAGTACTTC	CASQFERGYEQYF
few	TRBJ1-2	TRBV27	TRBD1	TGTGCCAGCAGCCGTGACAGGGGGCCCCTCTATGGCTACACCTTC	CASSRDRGPLYGYTF
-	TRBJ2-7	TRBV28	TRBD2	TGTGCCAGCAGTTCAGGGACTAGCGGGGGTGGAGAGCAGTACTTC	CASSSGTSGGGEQYF
once	TRBJ1-3	TRBV7-6	-	TGTGCCAGCAGCTCTCAGAGACACTCTGGAAACACCATATATTTT	CASSSQRHSGNTIYF
few	TRBJ2-1	TRBV29-1	TRBD1	TGCAGCGGTTTTAACAGGGGGCTCGATGAGCAGTTCTTC	CSGFNRGLDEQFF
-	TRBJ2-1	TRBV5-1	TRBD2	TGCGCCAGCAGCTTGGTAGCGGGGGGATACAATGAGCAGTTCTTC	CASSLVAGGYNEQFF
-	TRBJ1-1	TRBV7-9	-	TGTGCCAGCAGCTTAGAATTTGGCCTGAACACTGAAGCTTTCTTT	CASSLEFGLNTEAFF
-	TRBJ2-7	TRBV29-1	TRBD1	TGCAGTGCGTTCTTGGGACAGGGAGGCTACGAGCAGTACTTC	CSAFLGQGGYEQYF
-	TRBJ2-3	TRBV13	TRBD2	TGTGCCAGCAGCTTTGGGACTAGCGGGGGAACGCAGTATTTT	CASSFGTSGGTQYF
-	TRBJ2-7	TRBV19	TRBD2	TGTGCCAGTAGTGACTTAGCGGGGGTATCCTACGAGCAGTACTTC	CASSDLAGVSYEQYF
-	TRBJ2-7	TRBV5-1	-	TGCGCCAGCAGCCCTCTTACAGGGAACGAGCAGTACTTC	CASSPLTGNEQYF
-	TRBJ2-1	TRBV4-1	-	TGCGCCAGCAGCCAAGATGGGTCGGGGAGCACCTACAATGAGCAGTTCTTC	CASSQDGSGSTYNEQFF
-	TRBJ1-6	TRBV27	-	TGTGCCAGCAGTTTATATCAGGGCCGGTCACCCCTCCACTTT	CASSLYQGRSPLHF
-	TRBJ1-5	TRBV12-1	-	TGTGCCAGCAGCTACCGGGACAGGGGTTATAGCAATCAGCCCCAGCATTTT	CASSYRDRGYSNQPQHF
-	TRBJ1-1	TRBV10-1	-	TGCGCCAGCAGCCCCTGGGGAGGTGAAGCTTTCTTT	CASSPWGGEAFF
few	TRBJ1-2	TRBV7-9	-	TGTGCCAGCAGCCCAGGGTTGTTCGAGAACTATGGCTACACCTTC	CASSPGLFENYGYTF
few	TRBJ2-3	TRBV27	TRBD2	TGTGCCAGCAGTTATAGTGGGGCGGGGGGACTCACAGATACGCAGTATTTT	CASSYSGAGGLTDTQYF
-	TRBJ2-7	TRBV9	TRBD1	TGTGCCAGCAGCGCAGGCGGAGAGACAGGGGTCGAGCAGTACTTC	CASSAGGETGVEQYF
-	TRBJ1-4	TRBV5-1	-	TGCGCCAGCAGCCCCGAAGTTGGCTCGAATGAAAAACTGTTTTTT	CASSPEVGSNEKLFF